Following are 32 T cell receptor beta chains from one sample sequenced in a study of patients and donors after allogeneic stem cell transplantation. TCRdb re-derived calls from the RT-PCR reads in MiXCR, one entry per CDR3 protein. The sample holds some 150,000 distinct CDR3 sequences, roughly 35% seen once. The material sequenced was blood, either unsorted or a sorted T cell fraction (not recorded which). The receptors derive from a human donor who was either an allogeneic HSCT recipient or a stem cell or donor lymphocyte infusion donor (not recorded which). It is not recorded whose cells these are; they may come from a transplant donor.

V is TRBV27 and J is TRBJ1-2; TRBD1 is a possible D gene (5 bases). In germline, CDR1 is MNHEY, CDR2 SMNVEV (reference sequence). The CDR3 is 14 residues long. Trimming cost V 6 bases and J 8 bases, with 19 bases left between them. CDR3 amino acids: CASSLRRDWGGYTF. The CDR3, as DNA: TGTGCCAGCAGCCTTCGGCGGGACTGGGGCGGCTACACCTTC.

This clonotype was observed a handful of times. The V gene is TRBV29-1, the J gene TRBJ1-5; tentative D call: TRBD1 (6 bases). In germline, CDR1 is SQVTM, CDR2 ANQGSEA. V lost 4 bases to trimming and J lost 2 bases, with 15 bases between them. The CDR3 is 15 amino acids. The chain's CDR3 is CSVGVSGEGNQPQHF. Written as DNA, the CDR3 is TGCAGCGTTGGAGTGTCAGGGGAAGGCAATCAGCCCCAGCATTTT. The complete variable domain, with remaining parts taken from reference TRBV29-1 and TRBJ1-5, reads SAVISQKPSRDICQRGTSLTIQCQVDSQVTMMFWYRQQPGQSLTLIATANQGSEATYESGFVIDKFPISRPNLTFSTLTVSNMSPEDSSIYLCSVGVSGEGNQPQHFGDGTRLSIL.

This clonotype came up a few times. This sequence joins TRBV6-6 and TRBJ1-1; 11 positions agree with TRBD1. This CDR3 contains 15 residues. The germline V gene encodes CDR1 MNHNY and CDR2 SVGAGI (reference sequence). With 5 bases clipped from V and 4 bases from J, the junction kept 6 bases outside the gene matches. The CDR3 sequence is CASSRGGTGGTEAFF. CDR3 nucleotides: TGTGCCAGCAGTCGAGGGGGGACAGGGGGCACTGAAGCTTTCTTT.

This clonotype has more than one count but fewer than ten. This sequence joins TRBV5-1 and TRBJ1-5, with a possible D match to TRBD1 (5 bases). The CDR3 length is 16 residues. Trimming removed 0 bases from V and 4 bases from J, with 14 bases in between. Germline V gives CDR1 SGHRS, CDR2 YFSETQ. The CDR3 loop is CASSLVPGGLNQPQHF. Written as DNA, the CDR3 is TGCGCCAGCAGCTTGGTTCCCGGGGGTCTGAATCAGCCCCAGCATTTT.

The chain links TRBV7-2 to TRBJ2-2; no definite D call. The V end lost 1 base, the J end lost 0 bases, and 9 bases lay between the germline ends. The CDR3 has 16 residues. The germline CDR1 and CDR2 sequences are SGHTA and FQGNSA. CDR3 in DNA: TGTGCCAGCAGCTTAGTTGCGGTTCCGAACACCGGGGAGCTGTTTTTT. Translating gives CASSLVAVPNTGELFF.

This clonotype showed up just once. This chain joins TRBV10-3 and TRBJ2-6; a weak D match, TRBD1 (6 bases). Trimming shortened V by 10 bases and J by 0 bases, and 10 bases separated the two germline ends. There are 14 residues in the CDR3. Germline V gene lookup returns CDR1 ENHRY and CDR2 SYGVKD. The CDR3 DNA is TGTGCCACCACGGACAGCTCTGGGGCCAACGTCCTGACTTTC. Translated, it gives CATTDSSGANVLTF.

This rearrangement joins TRBV12-3 or TRBV12-4 to TRBJ1-6; TRBD1 is a possible D gene (5 bases). V was pared by 6 bases and J by 1 base, with 7 bases between. This CDR3 contains 14 residues. The DNA of the CDR3 is TGTGCCAGCAGCCGACAGTCCTATAATTCACCCCTCCACTTT. It is translated as CASSRQSYNSPLHF.

This clonotype was counted once. The chain carries TRBV27 and TRBJ1-1; the D is unclear. CDR3 length equals 14 residues. CDR1 is MNHEY, CDR2 SMNVEV, per germline (reference sequence). V was pared by 2 bases and J by 4 bases, with 11 bases between. The CDR3 DNA sequence: TGTGCCAGCAGTTTACGCGACCAGGCCACTGAAGCTTTCTTT. Encoded protein: CASSLRDQATEAFF.

The V gene is TRBV6-5, the J gene TRBJ2-5; possible D gene TRBD2, 6 bases. Germline CDR1 MNHEY, CDR2 SVGAGI. V lost 3 bases and J lost 7, with 15 bases in between. This CDR3 is 14 amino acids long. CDR3 bases: TGTGCCAGCAGTTATAGAGTAGCGCGGGGGACCCAGTACTTC. Amino acid sequence: CASSYRVARGTQYF.

The CDR3 region has the DNA TGCAGTACCTGGGGGAACGGGGGCAATCAGCCCCAGCATTTT. Residues: CSTWGNGGNQPQHF. V and J are TRBV20-1 and TRBJ1-5, with a possible D match to TRBD1 (5 bases). Germline values: CDR1 DFQATT, CDR2 SNEGSKA (reference sequence). V was clipped by 8 bases and J by 2 bases, with 16 bases between them. CDR3 size: 14 residues.

The V and J genes are TRBV10-3 and TRBJ2-3; 10 bases are shared with TRBD1. Trimming at V came to 7 bases and at J to 0 bases, leaving 4 bases not matched to a gene. Germline V gene data show CDR1 as ENHRY and CDR2 as SYGVKD. The CDR3 runs to 15 residues. CDR3 coding DNA: TGTGCCATCACCCGGACAGGGGGTAGCACAGATACGCAGTATTTT. It specifies CAITRTGGSTDTQYF.

The chain joins TRBV6-1 to TRBJ1-1, with unresolved D. This CDR3 is built from 11 residues. V dropped 6 bases and J dropped 8 bases, with 10 bases sitting between them. The germline CDR1 and CDR2 sequences are MNHNS and SASEGT. CDR3 protein: CASRPGPEAFF. CDR3 DNA: TGTGCCAGCAGACCAGGTCCCGAAGCTTTCTTT.

This clonotype was seen a few times. The chain joins TRBV29-1 to TRBJ1-5; no definite D call. Germline V CDR1 and CDR2: SQVTM, ANQGSEA. The CDR3 is made up of 13 amino acids. V lost 5 bases to trimming and J lost 2 bases, with 10 bases between them. CDR3 region: CSVLGQGNQPQHF. The CDR3 DNA is TGCAGCGTTCTCGGGCAGGGCAATCAGCCCCAGCATTTT. Filled out from reference TRBV29-1 and TRBJ1-5, the complete variable domain reads SAVISQKPSRDICQRGTSLTIQCQVDSQVTMMFWYRQQPGQSLTLIATANQGSEATYESGFVIDKFPISRPNLTFSTLTVSNMSPEDSSIYLCSVLGQGNQPQHFGDGTRLSIL.

The table lists this clonotype with a few counts. CDR3 protein: CSASRQGAVYGYTF. CDR3 nucleotides: TGCAGTGCTAGCAGACAGGGGGCGGTCTATGGCTACACCTTC. The chain employs TRBV20-1 and TRBJ1-2; 10 bases map to TRBD1. The CDR3 is 14 amino acids. V shed 3 bases and J 4 bases; nucleotides not matched to a gene: 5. The germline V gene encodes CDR1 DFQATT and CDR2 SNEGSKA (reference sequence).

The chain is built from TRBV7-9 and TRBJ1-5, with 7 nucleotides matching TRBD1. The CDR3 loop spans 14 amino acids. Germline assignment: CDR1 SEHNR and CDR2 FQNEAQ (reference sequence). Unmatched junction bases numbered 5, after V lost 5 bases and J lost 4 bases. In DNA form, the CDR3 reads TGTGCCAGCAGCCTCTCGGGACAGAATCAGCCCCAGCATTTT. Amino acids: CASSLSGQNQPQHF.

This clonotype came up a few times. The chain couples TRBV20-1 to TRBJ1-5, with 9 bases matching TRBD1. Germline V gene sequence: CDR1 DFQATT, CDR2 SNEGSKA (reference sequence). The V segment lost 4 bases and the J segment 6 bases; nucleotides outside the gene matches: 7. This CDR3 is 14 amino acids long. CDR3 residues: CSAIQGQGLQPQHF. CDR3 nucleotides: TGCAGTGCTATCCAGGGACAGGGTCTTCAGCCCCAGCATTTT.

The J gene is TRBJ1-5, the V gene TRBV27; D perhaps matches TRBD1 (5 bases). CDR1 MNHEY and CDR2 SMNVEV come from the germline V gene (reference sequence). This CDR3 has 16 residues. V dropped 1 base and J dropped 2 bases, with 12 bases sitting between them. CDR3: CASSLYGGVGNQPQHF. CDR3 in DNA: TGTGCCAGCAGTTTATACGGGGGGGTCGGCAATCAGCCCCAGCATTTT.

About this clonotype itself: The CDR3 ends on some other residue instead of the conserved phenylalanine or tryptophan, so this is likely a read error. The chain is built from TRBV6-5 and TRBJ1-1; 7 positions agree with TRBD1. The CDR3 loop spans 12 amino acids. Germline CDR1 MNHEY, CDR2 SVGAGI. V shed 4 bases and J 10 bases; nucleotides not matched to a gene: 6. CDR3 DNA: TGTGCCAGCAGTTCCGACAGGGTACGAGCTTTCTTG. Protein: CASSSDRVRAFL.

The rearrangement links TRBV2 to TRBJ2-3; D is perhaps TRBD2 (6 bases). Trimming removed 1 base from V and 9 bases from J, with 8 bases in between. Germline V lookup: CDR1 SNHLY, CDR2 FYNNEI. CDR3 length equals 12 residues. The CDR3 here is CASSEGGGTQYF. CDR3 sequence (DNA): TGTGCCAGCAGTGAAGGGGGAGGCACGCAGTATTTT.

This chain uses TRBV15 with TRBJ1-1; TRBD1 agrees at 8 bases. With 1 base clipped from V and 5 bases from J, the junction kept 6 bases outside the gene matches. From germline, CDR1 is LNHNV and CDR2 YYDKDF (reference sequence). This CDR3 has 15 amino acids. This CDR3 is CATSRVGRGPTEAFF. CDR3 nucleotide sequence: TGTGCCACCAGCAGAGTGGGCAGGGGGCCTACTGAAGCTTTCTTT.

The chain combines TRBV7-8 with TRBJ1-6; TRBD1 aligns across 7 bases. Germline V gene data show CDR1 as SGHVS and CDR2 as FQNEAQ. After removal of 5 bases from V and 15 bases from J, the junction contained 10 bases not matched to a gene. CDR3 size: 13 residues. CDR3 sequence: CASSGPGQLVLHF. CDR3 DNA sequence: TGTGCCAGCAGCGGACCGGGACAGTTAGTCCTCCACTTT.

V usage is TRBV12-3 or TRBV12-4 and J usage is TRBJ2-5; D may be TRBD2 (7 bases). The CDR3 sequence is 19 residues long. Trimming pared 0 bases from V and 0 bases from J, leaving 20 bases between. The CDR3 region has the DNA TGTGCCAGCAGTTTAGCCCAGAGGGGCGGGGGCCCGTACCAAGAGACCCAGTACTTC. This encodes CASSLAQRGGGPYQETQYF.

A few counts support this clonotype. The chain is built from TRBV9 and TRBJ2-5; D not resolved. This CDR3 region has 15 residues. Germline V CDR1 and CDR2: SGDLS, YYNGEE. The V and J ends lost 0 bases and 1 base respectively, with 10 bases between them. In DNA, the CDR3 is TGTGCCAGCAGCGTAGGGGGTCGGACCCAAGAGACCCAGTACTTC. Translated: CASSVGGRTQETQYF.

The rearrangement links TRBV9 to TRBJ1-2, with D possibly matching TRBD1 (5 bases). The CDR3 covers 15 residues. With 0 bases removed from V and 2 bases from J, the gap between germline ends came to 11 bases. CDR1 is SGDLS, CDR2 YYNGEE, per germline. The CDR3 is CASSVEGARNYGYTF. Written as DNA, the CDR3 is TGTGCCAGCAGCGTAGAAGGGGCCAGGAACTATGGCTACACCTTC.

This clonotype was counted only a few times. The chain employs TRBV11-2 and TRBJ1-6, with D perhaps TRBD1 (6 bases). The ends were cut back, 5 bases at V and 11 bases at J, with 16 bases in the middle. Germline CDR1 and CDR2: SGHAT and FQNNGV. The CDR3 is made up of 14 amino acids. The CDR3 DNA reads as TGTGCCAGCAGCGCAATCCGGGACAACGCACCCCTCCACTTT. The encoded protein is CASSAIRDNAPLHF.

This chain connects TRBV9 to TRBJ2-2, with 7 bases that match TRBD1. V was clipped by 3 bases and J by 4 bases; unmatched bases: 6. The CDR3 is 15 amino acids. Germline CDR1 and CDR2: SGDLS and YYNGEE. Here the CDR3 reads CASSGGGETTGELFF. As DNA, the CDR3 is TGTGCCAGCAGCGGAGGGGGCGAAACCACCGGGGAGCTGTTTTTT. The full variable domain, its missing parts supplied by reference TRBV9 and TRBJ2-2, is DSGVTQTPKHLITATGQRVTLRCSPRSGDLSVYWYQQSLDQGLQFLIQYYNGEERAKGNILERFSAQQFPDLHSELNLSSLELGDSALYFCASSGGGETTGELFFGEGSRLTVL.

The V gene is TRBV20-1, the J gene TRBJ2-3, with TRBD2 matching over 9 bases. This CDR3 spans 16 amino acids. Trimming took 5 bases from V and 3 from J; bases not matched to a gene: 12. Germline assignment: CDR1 DFQATT and CDR2 SNEGSKA (reference sequence). CDR3 sequence: CSAARMAGGLTDTQYF. Written as DNA, the CDR3 is TGCAGTGCTGCGAGGATGGCGGGGGGGCTGACAGATACGCAGTATTTT.

This chain connects TRBV11-2 to TRBJ2-1, with 7 bases identical to TRBD2. The CDR3 has 14 amino acids. V lost 1 base, J lost 5 bases, and 2 bases stayed unmatched. Per germline, CDR1 SGHAT and CDR2 FQNNGV. The DNA for the CDR3 is TGTGCCAGCAGCTTAGGCGGGGGAGACAATGAGCAGTTCTTC. Amino acid sequence: CASSLGGGDNEQFF.

This chain connects TRBV6-2 or TRBV6-3 to TRBJ1-5; D remains unclear. V lost 6 bases to trimming and J lost 1 base, with 13 bases between them. Germline assignment: CDR1 MNHEY and CDR2 SVGEGT. CDR3 length: 15 residues. The CDR3 DNA reads TGTGCCAGCAGGTACCTCACTTTCAGCAATCAGCCCCAGCATTTT. Translating gives CASRYLTFSNQPQHF.

This sequence joins TRBV20-1 and TRBJ2-7, with TRBD2 matching over 9 bases. The CDR3 is 14 residues long. From germline, CDR1 is DFQATT and CDR2 SNEGSKA (reference sequence). After removal of 3 bases from V and 3 bases from J, the junction contained 6 bases not matched to a gene. As DNA, the CDR3 is TGCAGTGCTAGCCCTAGCGGGGTTCTCTACGAGCAGTACTTC. Translation: CSASPSGVLYEQYF.

The chain couples TRBV9 to TRBJ2-3, with 11 nucleotides matching TRBD2. This CDR3 has 15 residues. Losses at the gene ends were 2 bases for V and 6 bases for J; bases not matched to a gene: 5. CDR1 is SGDLS and CDR2 is YYNGEE in the germline V gene. The CDR3 DNA reads TGTGCCAGCAGCGTTACTAGCGGGGGATTTGATACGCAGTATTTT. This translates into CASSVTSGGFDTQYF.

This clonotype was observed a handful of times. The chain couples TRBV12-3 or TRBV12-4 to TRBJ2-1; 10 positions match TRBD2. The CDR3 length is 17 residues. Trimming removed 2 bases from V and 7 bases from J; junction bases left unmatched: 11. Here the CDR3 reads CASSLTVAGGRTNEQFF. The CDR3 coding sequence is TGTGCCAGCAGTTTAACGGTAGCGGGGGGACGGACAAATGAGCAGTTCTTC.